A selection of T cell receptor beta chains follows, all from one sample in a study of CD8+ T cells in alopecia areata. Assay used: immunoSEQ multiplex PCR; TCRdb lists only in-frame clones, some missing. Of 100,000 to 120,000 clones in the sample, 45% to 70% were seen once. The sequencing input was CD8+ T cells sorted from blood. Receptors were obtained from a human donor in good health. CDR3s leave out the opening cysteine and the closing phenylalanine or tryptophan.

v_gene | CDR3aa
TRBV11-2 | ASSLVYGLAGREQY
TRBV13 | ASSLEEGIGSGTQY
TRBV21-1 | ASSLDNTEAF
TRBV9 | ASSVAAGASTDTQY
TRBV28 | ASEQRGYNEQF
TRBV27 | ASSWAGQETQY
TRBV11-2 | ASSLGRANTEAF
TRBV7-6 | ASSLGNPNTEAF
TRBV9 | ASSADRGLNTEAF
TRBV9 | ASSVGPTGRWNEQF
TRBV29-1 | SVEDLSEGEETQY
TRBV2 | ASRVVTRDRVVENTEAF
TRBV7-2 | ASSFRGGTDTQY
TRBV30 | AWSGRGENTEAF
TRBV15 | ATSSREGANSPLH
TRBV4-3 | ASSPRQGARTDTQY
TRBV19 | ASSPTDRGTGELF
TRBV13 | ASSPGRFQETQY
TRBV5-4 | ASSSAGTGAYNEQF
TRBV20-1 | SVKGLEEQY
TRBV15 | ATSRDQEVEGYT
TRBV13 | ASSPTGPHEQY
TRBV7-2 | ASSPGGSRAVETQY
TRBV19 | ASTPTVAAGINYGYT
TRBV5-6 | ASSLGTEETQY
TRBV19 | ASSHMGVEAF
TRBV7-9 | ASSLAGGGADYGYT
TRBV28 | ASNMDSLTDTQY
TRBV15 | ATSPRQEGTYEQY
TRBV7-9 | ASSPPDTGDEQF
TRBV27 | ASSSLGAPLH